One sample yielded the 26 T cell receptor beta chains listed below, sequenced in a study of T-cell reconstitution after alpha-beta-depleted transplantation in children. The TCRbeta library was prepared with unique molecular identifiers. TCRdb processed the PCR reads anew with MiXCR; each CDR3 protein has one entry. The sample gives around 600,000 distinct CDR3 sequences, approximately 17% of which show up once; 1.1% is in the top ten. Sequenced material: PBMCs from the stem cell graft donor, taken from the stem cell graft. The receptors stem from a human donor who donated a stem cell graft to a child with acute myeloid leukemia.

There are many counts of this clonotype. The CDR3 nucleotides are TGCAGTGCTAGAGTTTTCCTCGATACTAGCGAAGAAGAGACCCAGTACTTC. It yields the protein CSARVFLDTSEEETQYF. V usage is TRBV20-1 and J usage is TRBJ2-5; 7 nucleotides align to TRBD2. The CDR3 sequence is 17 residues long. The ends lost 1 base at V and 3 bases at J; junction bases unmatched: 14. Germline assignment: CDR1 DFQATT and CDR2 SNEGSKA (reference sequence).

This chain links TRBV11-3 with TRBJ2-3; TRBD1 or TRBD2 may be the D gene (6 bases each). V gave up 4 bases and J gave up 1 base, with 9 bases separating them. Germline assignment: CDR1 SGHNT and CDR2 YENEEA. The CDR3 is 14 residues long. The CDR3 region is CASSWGAGTDTQYF. The DNA of the CDR3 is TGTGCCAGCAGCTGGGGGGCTGGCACAGATACGCAGTATTTT.

This chain uses TRBV5-1 with TRBJ1-3; possible D gene TRBD1, 5 bases. V lost 0 bases to trimming and J lost 2 bases, with 9 bases between them. The CDR3 length is 15 residues. Looked up from germline, CDR1 is SGHRS and CDR2 is YFSETQ. The CDR3 here is CASSLGQIPGNTIYF. CDR3 nucleotide sequence: TGCGCCAGCAGCTTGGGACAGATCCCTGGAAACACCATATATTTT.

The chain uses TRBV19 and TRBJ1-6, with D tentatively TRBD1 (6 bases). Germline assignment: CDR1 LNHDA and CDR2 SQIVND (reference sequence). V lost 7 bases to trimming and J lost 6 bases, with 13 bases between them. The CDR3 is 14 amino acids. DNA for the CDR3: TGTGCCAGTACCACTACAGGGTTTAATTCACCCCTCCACTTT. Its translation: CASTTTGFNSPLHF.

J is TRBJ2-7 and V is TRBV20-1; D possibly corresponds to TRBD2 (7 bases). The CDR3 contains 17 residues. Trimming took 0 bases from V and 0 from J, leaving 18 bases between them. CDR1 is DFQATT, CDR2 SNEGSKA, per germline (reference sequence). CDR3: CSARDQGTIRDSYEQYF. The CDR3, as DNA: TGCAGTGCTAGAGATCAGGGGACTATACGTGACTCCTACGAGCAGTACTTC.

V is TRBV29-1 and J is TRBJ2-1; D ambiguous. The CDR3 contains 11 residues. V was shortened by 6 bases and J by 7 bases, with 10 bases between the two germline ends. The germline V gene has CDR1 SQVTM and CDR2 ANQGSEA. The CDR3: CSVTGPNEQFF. Here the CDR3 DNA reads TGCAGCGTCACCGGGCCAAATGAGCAGTTCTTC.

Regarding this clonotype: A much larger clone sits a single nucleotide away, making a read error possible. This rearrangement joins TRBV9 to TRBJ2-1; D unclear. This CDR3 has 14 amino acids. V was pared by 0 bases and J by 8 bases, with 12 bases between. CDR1 and CDR2 from the germline V gene are SGDLS and YYNGEE. The CDR3: CASSVGDGFYEQFF. CDR3 nucleotide sequence: TGTGCCAGCAGCGTAGGAGACGGGTTCTATGAGCAGTTCTTC.

The chain recombines TRBV25-1 with TRBJ2-2; unclear D gene. V dropped 1 base and J dropped 7 bases, with 4 bases sitting between them. CDR3 length: 12 residues. In germline, CDR1 is MGHDK, CDR2 SYGVNS. The CDR3 spells CASSESDGELFF. In nucleotides, the CDR3 is TGTGCCAGCAGTGAATCTGACGGGGAGCTGTTTTTT.

This clonotype has ten or more counts. The chain employs TRBV4-3 and TRBJ1-1; D gene uncertain. The germline gives CDR1 LGHNA, CDR2 YSLEER. The ends were cut back, 2 bases at V and 1 base at J, with 14 bases in the middle. The CDR3 is 16 residues long. The CDR3 DNA reads as TGCGCCAGCAGCCAAAAGGATGGACGACAGAACACTGAAGCTTTCTTT. Its protein product is CASSQKDGRQNTEAFF.

This clonotype was seen repeatedly, ten times or more. V gene TRBV27 combines with J gene TRBJ2-5; 11 nucleotides line up with TRBD2. Germline values: CDR1 MNHEY, CDR2 SMNVEV (reference sequence). The ends lost 0 bases at V and 3 bases at J; junction bases unmatched: 6. This CDR3 is built from 17 residues. The CDR3 sequence: CASSLSSSGGREETQYF. The CDR3 DNA reads TGTGCCAGCAGTTTATCCTCTAGCGGGGGGCGGGAAGAGACCCAGTACTTC.

This clonotype showed up just a few times. This sequence joins TRBV20-1 and TRBJ1-6, with D possibly TRBD1 on 5 matching bases. V was pared by 5 bases and J by 8 bases, with 13 bases between. Germline V gene data show CDR1 as DFQATT and CDR2 as SNEGSKA (reference sequence). The CDR3 has 13 residues. CDR3 in DNA: TGCAGTGCTGAAGGACGAGGGGATTCACCCCTCCACTTT. As protein: CSAEGRGDSPLHF.

This clonotype was counted many times. The chain combines TRBV28 with TRBJ1-1; 12 bases agree with TRBD1. V gave up 6 bases and J gave up 5 bases; unmatched junction bases: 7. The germline V gene has CDR1 MDHEN and CDR2 SYDVKM. The CDR3 covers 15 residues. The CDR3, as DNA: TGTGCCAGCAGACCGGGACAGGGGGCGCGTACTGAAGCTTTCTTT. It specifies CASRPGQGARTEAFF.

This clonotype was picked up many times. This sequence joins TRBV20-1 and TRBJ2-1, with TRBD1 as a possible D gene (8 bases). Germline V lookup: CDR1 DFQATT, CDR2 SNEGSKA (reference sequence). The germline V and J ends were trimmed by 6 bases and 1 base, with 19 bases remaining between them. The CDR3 is made up of 16 amino acids. CDR3 coding DNA: TGCAGTGCACCGGACAGGGAGGGGCATTCCTACAATGAGCAGTTCTTC. This codes for CSAPDREGHSYNEQFF.

This clonotype was observed a handful of times. The rearrangement joins TRBV28 to TRBJ2-1, with a tentative D call TRBD1 (5 bases). The CDR3 extends over 15 amino acids. V was cut by 3 bases and J by 9 bases, with 18 bases left in between. Germline V CDR1 and CDR2: MDHEN, SYDVKM. The DNA of the CDR3 is TGTGCCAGCAGTTTCGACCTAGGAAGGGGCGGTGAGCAGTTCTTC. Amino acid sequence: CASSFDLGRGGEQFF. The full variable domain, completed using reference TRBV28 and TRBJ2-1, is DVKVTQSSRYLVKRTGEKVFLECVQDMDHENMFWYRQDPGLGLRLIYFSYDVKMKEKGDIPEGYSVSREKKERFSLILESASTNQTSMYLCASSFDLGRGGEQFFGPGTRLTVL.

This clonotype was found once. This chain joins TRBV12-3 or TRBV12-4 and TRBJ2-5, with a weak D call TRBD2 (6 bases). The germline V and J ends were trimmed by 1 base and 0 bases, with 15 bases remaining between them. The CDR3 consists of 17 residues. The CDR3 DNA reads as TGTGCCAGCAGTTTAGGTCTGCGGGGCGCATACCAAGAGACCCAGTACTTC. Encoded protein: CASSLGLRGAYQETQYF.

The V and J genes are TRBV11-2 and TRBJ2-7, with 7 bases that match TRBD1. Germline lookup yields CDR1 SGHAT and CDR2 FQNNGV. The CDR3 spans 18 residues. Unmatched junction bases numbered 23, after V lost 5 bases and J lost 7 bases. This CDR3 is CASSLGFRGFEGYVEQYF. CDR3 sequence (DNA): TGTGCCAGCAGCCTAGGGTTCAGGGGGTTCGAAGGCTACGTGGAGCAGTACTTC.

The genes are TRBV7-2 and TRBJ2-5; TRBD2 is a possible D gene (6 bases). Germline V gene data show CDR1 as SGHTA and CDR2 as FQGNSA. The CDR3 contains 15 residues. The ends were cut back, 5 bases at V and 7 bases at J, with 20 bases in the middle. The CDR3 DNA reads as TGTGCCAGCAGCCGCCGACTAGGTTCTCGTGTGACCCAGTACTTC. Its protein product is CASSRRLGSRVTQYF.

The V gene is TRBV7-3, the J gene TRBJ2-3, with a weak D call TRBD1 (6 bases). The length of the CDR3 is 18 residues. Trimming pared 4 bases from V and 0 bases from J, leaving 20 bases between. Germline CDR1 SGHTA, CDR2 FQGTGA. The CDR3 here is CASSSIGGGSSSTDTQYF. The CDR3 region has the DNA TGTGCCAGCAGCTCCATCGGTGGGGGCAGTTCCAGCACAGATACGCAGTATTTT.

This clonotype occurred many times. The V gene is TRBV20-1, the J gene TRBJ2-5; TRBD1 might be the D (5 bases). V dropped 6 bases and J dropped 4 bases, with 12 bases sitting between them. Germline CDR1 is DFQATT and CDR2 is SNEGSKA (reference sequence). The CDR3 is 12 residues long. The CDR3 is CSAGRVGETQYF. DNA for the CDR3: TGCAGTGCAGGCAGGGTAGGAGAGACCCAGTACTTC.

The V and J genes are TRBV12-3 or TRBV12-4 and TRBJ2-7, with D maybe TRBD1 (6 bases). This CDR3 is 15 amino acids long. The V end was cut by 3 bases, the J end by 6 bases, with 18 bases between. In nucleotides, the CDR3 is TGTGCCAGCAGTTTCTTCGGGACACAAAGGGGCGAGCAGTACTTC. Translated, it gives CASSFFGTQRGEQYF.

This clonotype was seen a few times. This chain connects TRBV20-1 to TRBJ2-5; TRBD2 agrees at 8 bases. In germline, CDR1 is DFQATT, CDR2 SNEGSKA (reference sequence). Losses at the gene ends were 6 bases for V and 1 base for J; bases not matched to a gene: 10. This CDR3 is 15 amino acids long. CDR3 sequence reads: CSAPNREGTQETQYF. CDR3 nucleotide sequence: TGCAGTGCCCCCAACCGGGAGGGAACCCAAGAGACCCAGTACTTC.

This clonotype was picked up many times. The gene calls are TRBV20-1 and TRBJ2-1; D unclear. This CDR3 region has 12 residues. V was trimmed by 2 bases and J by 8 bases, leaving 10 bases between them. Per the germline V gene, CDR1 is DFQATT and CDR2 is SNEGSKA (reference sequence). The DNA for the CDR3 is TGCAGTGCTAGACCCTCCTGGGATGAGCAGTTCTTC. Protein: CSARPSWDEQFF.

Turning to this clonotype: A much larger clone differs by one base, so this may be a read error. The rearrangement uses TRBV20-1 and TRBJ2-7; the match to TRBD2 covers 8 bases. Per germline, CDR1 DFQATT and CDR2 SNEGSKA (reference sequence). V lost 0 bases to trimming and J lost 5 bases; unmatched junction nucleotides: 6. The CDR3 has 14 amino acids. The DNA for the CDR3 is TGCAGTGCTAGAGATCGACTAGCGTGGGACGAGCAGTACTTC. Encoded protein: CSARDRLAWDEQYF.

This chain links TRBV7-9 with TRBJ2-5; D is unresolved. CDR3 length: 12 amino acids. CDR1 and CDR2 from the germline V gene are SEHNR and FQNEAQ (reference sequence). Trimming pared 4 bases from V and 2 bases from J, leaving 5 bases between. The CDR3 coding sequence is TGTGCCAGCAGCTCACAACAAGAGACCCAGTACTTC. This encodes CASSSQQETQYF.

This clonotype appeared a few times. This rearrangement joins TRBV12-3 or TRBV12-4 to TRBJ2-5; TRBD2 is a possible D gene (6 bases). The ends were cut back, 4 bases at V and 8 bases at J, with 14 bases in the middle. The CDR3 contains 13 residues. CDR3 sequence (DNA): TGTGCCAGCAGTTCATTAGGCGGGGCAACCCAGTACTTC. Its translation is CASSSLGGATQYF.

In this sample, this clonotype turned up many times. The chain couples TRBV20-1 to TRBJ1-6, with a tentative D call TRBD1 (5 bases). CDR1 DFQATT and CDR2 SNEGSKA come from the germline V gene (reference sequence). The CDR3 spans 15 residues. The V end was cut by 3 bases, the J end by 7 bases, with 16 bases between. CDR3 DNA: TGCAGTGCTAGTCCCAGGGCAGGGTGGAATTCACCCCTCCACTTT. It translates to CSASPRAGWNSPLHF.